The text below deals with one TCR beta chain. The antigen is not known. CDR3 size: 13 residues. Germline V gene sequence: CDR1 MNHEY, CDR2 SVGAGI. Trimming cost V 6 bases and J 6 bases, with 12 bases left between them. The data stem from a study of cytotoxic CD8 clonotypes in ibrutinib-treated CLL. This table comes from immunoSEQ multiplex PCR, and its TCRdb copy is limited to in-frame clones, with some not included. The repertoire has about 25,000 clones, 65% to 70% of them found once; the top ten carry roughly 50%. General study findings and limits: With treatment, public clonotypes, which were uncommon, either contracted or remained stable.

The receptor was isolated from a human donor with chronic lymphocytic leukemia. The chain joins TRBV6-5 to TRBJ2-1; D call uncertain. This specimen was PBMCs, taken at disease progression, from a patient treated with ibrutinib. CDR3: CASSLGPSNEQFF. CDR3 DNA sequence: TGTGCCAGCAGCCTCGGACCAAGCAATGAGCAGTTCTTC.